This TCR beta chain comes out of a study of T cell responses to AZD1222 COVID-19 vaccine. The data were produced by immunoSEQ multiplex PCR, yet TCRdb's version contains in-frame clones alone and is incomplete. This table holds over 130,000 clones, 75% to 95% found once. Concerning this clone: Its specificity is not known.

Study outcomes and limitations: Among those given AZD1222, only five or six were seropositive at baseline. Repertoire sampling happened only post peak T cell response.

Doses given second, at about 4 or about 12 weeks, were pooled. The sequencing here drew on peripheral blood, taken 28 days after the second AZD1222 dose. This receptor was taken from an adult who received the AZD1222 COVID-19 vaccine.

The CDR3 reads CASSEDGDFYNEQFF. CDR3 nucleotide sequence: TGTGCCAGCAGTGAAGACGGAGACTTCTACAATGAGCAGTTCTTC. This chain joins TRBV6-1 and TRBJ2-1; D is unclear. This CDR3 comprises 15 residues. CDR1 and CDR2 (germline): MNHNS, SASEGT. Trimming removed 1 base at V and 3 bases at J, with 10 bases between.